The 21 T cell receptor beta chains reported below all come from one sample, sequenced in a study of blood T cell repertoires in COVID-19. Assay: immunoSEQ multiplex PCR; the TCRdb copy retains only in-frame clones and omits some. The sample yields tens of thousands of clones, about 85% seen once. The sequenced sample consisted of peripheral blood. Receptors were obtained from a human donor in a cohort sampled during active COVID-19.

The CDR3 sequence is CASSPLQGARSPLHF. In nucleotides, the CDR3 is TGTGCCAGCAGCCCGCTGCAGGGGGCTCGGTCACCCCTCCACTTT. The chain uses TRBV14 and TRBJ1-6; 8 nucleotides align to TRBD1. The ends lost 4 bases at V and 10 bases at J; junction bases unmatched: 9. The CDR3 totals 15 residues. Germline V lookup: CDR1 SGHDN, CDR2 FVKESK.

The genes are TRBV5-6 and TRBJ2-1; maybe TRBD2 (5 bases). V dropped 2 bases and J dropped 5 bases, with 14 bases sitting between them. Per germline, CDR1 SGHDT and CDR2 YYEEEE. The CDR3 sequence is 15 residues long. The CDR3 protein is CASSFGLAPHNEQFF. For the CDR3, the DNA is TGTGCCAGCAGCTTTGGGCTAGCCCCCCACAATGAGCAGTTCTTC.

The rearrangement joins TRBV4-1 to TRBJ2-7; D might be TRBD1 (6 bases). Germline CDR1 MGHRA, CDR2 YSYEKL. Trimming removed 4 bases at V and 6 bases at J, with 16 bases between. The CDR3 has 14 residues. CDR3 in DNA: TGCGCCAGCAGCCTCGACCCACAGGGTCGCGAGCAGTACTTC. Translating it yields CASSLDPQGREQYF.

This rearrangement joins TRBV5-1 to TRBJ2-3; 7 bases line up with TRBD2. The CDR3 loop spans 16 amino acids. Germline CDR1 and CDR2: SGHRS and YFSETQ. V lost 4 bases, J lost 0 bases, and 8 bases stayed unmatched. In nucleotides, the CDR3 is TGCGCCAGCAGCCACACTAGCGCCCCTAGCACAGATACGCAGTATTTT. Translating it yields CASSHTSAPSTDTQYF.

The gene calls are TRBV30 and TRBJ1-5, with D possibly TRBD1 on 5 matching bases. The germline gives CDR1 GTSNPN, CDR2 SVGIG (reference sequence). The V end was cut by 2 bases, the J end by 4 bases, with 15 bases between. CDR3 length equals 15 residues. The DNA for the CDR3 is TGTGCCTGGAGTCCCGGGGGTGTGAGAAATCAGCCCCAGCATTTT. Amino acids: CAWSPGGVRNQPQHF.

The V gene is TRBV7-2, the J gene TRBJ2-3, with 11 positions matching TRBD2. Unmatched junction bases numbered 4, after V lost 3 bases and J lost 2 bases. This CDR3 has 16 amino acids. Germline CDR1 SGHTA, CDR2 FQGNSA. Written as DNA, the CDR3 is TGTGCCAGCAGCTTCTTAGCGGGGGGGTTCACAGATACGCAGTATTTT. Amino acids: CASSFLAGGFTDTQYF. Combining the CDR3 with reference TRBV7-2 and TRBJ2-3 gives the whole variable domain GAGVSQSPSNKVTEKGKDVELRCDPISGHTALYWYRQSLGQGLEFLIYFQGNSAPDKSGLPSDRFSAERTGGSVSTLTIQRTQQEDSAVYLCASSFLAGGFTDTQYFGPGTRLTVL.

CDR3 sequence: CATSDSSGGGGTDTQYF. In DNA, the CDR3 is TGTGCCACCAGTGATTCAAGCGGCGGGGGGGGGACAGATACGCAGTATTTT. This chain uses TRBV24-1 with TRBJ2-3; TRBD2 aligns across 9 bases. With 2 bases clipped from V and 3 bases from J, the junction kept 8 bases outside the gene matches. Per germline, CDR1 KGHDR and CDR2 SFDVKD. The CDR3 is 17 residues long.

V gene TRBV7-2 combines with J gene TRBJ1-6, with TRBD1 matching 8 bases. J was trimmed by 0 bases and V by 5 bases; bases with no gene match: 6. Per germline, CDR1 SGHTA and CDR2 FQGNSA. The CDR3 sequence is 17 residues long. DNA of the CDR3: TGTGCCAGCAGCCTTCGACAGGGGAGCTCCTATAATTCACCCCTCCACTTT. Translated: CASSLRQGSSYNSPLHF.

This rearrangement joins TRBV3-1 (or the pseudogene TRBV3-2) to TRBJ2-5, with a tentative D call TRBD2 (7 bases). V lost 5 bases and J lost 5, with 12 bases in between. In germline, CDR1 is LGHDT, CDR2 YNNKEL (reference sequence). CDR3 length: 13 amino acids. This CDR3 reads CASSGGGRETQYF. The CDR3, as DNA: TGTGCCAGCAGCGGGGGGGGCCGCGAGACCCAGTACTTC.

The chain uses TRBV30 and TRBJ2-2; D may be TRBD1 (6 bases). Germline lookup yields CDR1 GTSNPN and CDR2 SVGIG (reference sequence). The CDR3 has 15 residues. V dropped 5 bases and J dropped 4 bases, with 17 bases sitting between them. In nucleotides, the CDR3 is TGTGCCTGGGATCTCCAGGGGCCCCCCACCGGGGAGCTGTTTTTT. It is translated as CAWDLQGPPTGELFF.

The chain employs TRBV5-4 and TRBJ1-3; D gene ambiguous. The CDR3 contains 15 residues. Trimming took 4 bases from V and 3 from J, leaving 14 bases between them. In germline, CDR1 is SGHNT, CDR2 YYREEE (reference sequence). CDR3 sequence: CASSLNAVNGNTIYF. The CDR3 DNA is TGTGCCAGCAGCCTAAACGCCGTAAATGGAAACACCATATATTTT. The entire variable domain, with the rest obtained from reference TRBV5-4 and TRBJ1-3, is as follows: ETGVTQSPTHLIKTRGQQVTLRCSSQSGHNTVSWYQQALGQGPQFIFQYYREEENGRGNFPPRFSGLQFPNYSSELNVNALELDDSALYLCASSLNAVNGNTIYFGEGSWLTVV.

The CDR3 here is CASTEDRGYF. In DNA, the CDR3 is TGTGCCAGCACCGAGGACAGGGGGTACTTC. This chain uses TRBV27 with TRBJ2-5, with 9 bases aligning to TRBD1. The CDR3 is 10 residues long. Germline V gives CDR1 MNHEY, CDR2 SMNVEV (reference sequence). After removal of 7 bases from V and 13 bases from J, the junction contained 4 bases not matched to a gene.

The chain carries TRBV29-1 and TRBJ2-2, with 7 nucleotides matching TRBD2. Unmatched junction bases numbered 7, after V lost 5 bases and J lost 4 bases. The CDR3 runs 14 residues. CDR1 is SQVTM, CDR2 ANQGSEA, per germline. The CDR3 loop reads CSVSSGTTTGELFF. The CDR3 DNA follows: TGCAGCGTTTCATCCGGGACTACCACCGGGGAGCTGTTTTTT.

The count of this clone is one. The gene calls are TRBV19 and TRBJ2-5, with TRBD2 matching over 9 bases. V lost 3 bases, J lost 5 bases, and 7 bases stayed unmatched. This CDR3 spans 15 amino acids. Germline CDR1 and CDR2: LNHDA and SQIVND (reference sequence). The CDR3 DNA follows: TGTGCCAGTAGTATCCTGCGGGGGGGCCTTGAGACCCAGTACTTC. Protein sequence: CASSILRGGLETQYF.

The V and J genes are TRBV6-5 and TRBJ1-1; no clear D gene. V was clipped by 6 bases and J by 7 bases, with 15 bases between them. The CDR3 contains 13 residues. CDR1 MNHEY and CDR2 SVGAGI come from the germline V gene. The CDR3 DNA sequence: TGTGCCAGCAGCCATCGGGGTTTCGATGAAGCTTTCTTT. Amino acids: CASSHRGFDEAFF.

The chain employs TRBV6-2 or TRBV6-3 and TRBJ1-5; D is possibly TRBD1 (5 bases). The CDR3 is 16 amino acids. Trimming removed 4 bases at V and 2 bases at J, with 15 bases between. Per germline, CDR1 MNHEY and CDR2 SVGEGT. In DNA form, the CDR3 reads TGTGCCAGCAGTTCTGCCCGGGGGGTCCGCAATCAGCCCCAGCATTTT. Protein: CASSSARGVRNQPQHF.

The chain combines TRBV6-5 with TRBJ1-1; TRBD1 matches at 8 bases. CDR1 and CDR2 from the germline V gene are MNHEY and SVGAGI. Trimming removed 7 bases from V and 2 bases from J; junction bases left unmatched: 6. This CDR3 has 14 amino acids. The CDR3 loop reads CASIRDRGNTEAFF. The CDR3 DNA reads TGTGCCAGCATTCGAGACAGGGGAAACACTGAAGCTTTCTTT.

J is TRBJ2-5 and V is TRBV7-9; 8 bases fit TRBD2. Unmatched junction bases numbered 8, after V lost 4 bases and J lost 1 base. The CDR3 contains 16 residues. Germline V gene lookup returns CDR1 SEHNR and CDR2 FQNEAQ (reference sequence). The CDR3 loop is CASSSYGAGGQETQYF. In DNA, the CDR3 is TGTGCCAGCAGCTCGTACGGGGCGGGGGGCCAAGAGACCCAGTACTTC.

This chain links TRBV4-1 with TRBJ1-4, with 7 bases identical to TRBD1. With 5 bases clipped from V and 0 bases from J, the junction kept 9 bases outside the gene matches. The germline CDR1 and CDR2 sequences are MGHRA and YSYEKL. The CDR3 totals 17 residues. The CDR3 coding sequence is TGCGCCAGCAGCTCCTCTAGGGGGCGACCAACTAATGAAAAACTGTTTTTT. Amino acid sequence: CASSSSRGRPTNEKLFF.

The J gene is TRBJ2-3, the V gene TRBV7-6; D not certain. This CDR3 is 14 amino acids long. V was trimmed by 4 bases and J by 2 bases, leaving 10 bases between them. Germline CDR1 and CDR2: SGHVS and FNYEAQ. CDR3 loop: CASSYNEVTDTQYF. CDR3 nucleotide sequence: TGTGCCAGCAGCTACAACGAGGTCACAGATACGCAGTATTTT.

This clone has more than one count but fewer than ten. CDR3 region: CASSSSPNLHYGYTF. CDR3 nucleotides: TGTGCCAGCAGCTCCAGTCCCAATCTTCACTATGGCTACACCTTC. The chain carries TRBV7-8 and TRBJ1-2; D remains ambiguous. The ends were cut back, 4 bases at V and 3 bases at J, with 15 bases in the middle. CDR1 SGHVS and CDR2 FQNEAQ come from the germline V gene. The CDR3 spans 15 residues.